These 32 T cell receptor beta chains originate from one sample sequenced in a study of T cell changes during pregnancy in multiple sclerosis. Using immunoSEQ multiplex PCR, the repertoire was profiled, and TCRdb retains in-frame clones only, with some absent. The table lists roughly 61,000 clones, about nine tenths of them singletons. The input for sequencing was peripheral blood, taken in the first trimester of pregnancy. The origin of the receptors is a female donor in good health, enrolled as a control in a pregnancy study.

This rearrangement joins TRBV7-2 to TRBJ2-7, with 9 nucleotides matching TRBD2. CDR3 length: 14 amino acids. Trimming at V came to 6 bases and at J to 0 bases, leaving 3 bases not matched to a gene. Germline V gene sequence: CDR1 SGHTA, CDR2 FQGNSA. The CDR3 spells CASRIAGASYEQYF. The CDR3 DNA reads as TGTGCCAGCAGGATAGCGGGGGCCTCCTACGAGCAGTACTTC.

V is TRBV5-1 and J is TRBJ1-5; weak D call: TRBD1 (6 bases). The germline gives CDR1 SGHRS, CDR2 YFSETQ. The CDR3 runs to 15 residues. V was shortened by 4 bases and J by 3 bases, with 14 bases between the two germline ends. CDR3: CASSPGDRNNQPQHF. The CDR3 DNA sequence: TGCGCCAGCAGCCCCGGTGACAGGAACAATCAGCCCCAGCATTTT.

The chain employs TRBV4-3 and TRBJ2-2; 11 nucleotides match TRBD1. After removal of 1 base from V and 7 bases from J, the junction contained 8 bases not matched to a gene. Germline CDR1 is LGHNA and CDR2 is YSLEER. This CDR3 spans 17 amino acids. The CDR3 sequence is CASSQGRDRGLVGELFF. In DNA form, the CDR3 reads TGCGCCAGCAGCCAAGGCCGGGACAGGGGGTTGGTCGGGGAGCTGTTTTTT.

The rearrangement uses TRBV19 and TRBJ1-1, with a tentative D call TRBD1 (5 bases). Deletions cut 8 bases from V and 1 base from J, with 20 bases between. The CDR3 consists of 16 residues. The V gene's germline CDR1 is LNHDA and CDR2 SQIVND (reference sequence). The CDR3 is CASSLQVWLSNTEAFF. The CDR3 nucleotides read TGTGCCAGTTCGCTACAGGTTTGGCTTTCGAACACTGAAGCTTTCTTT.

The rearrangement uses TRBV2 and TRBJ1-1, with no clear D. Trimming cost V 8 bases and J 1 base, with 14 bases left between them. The CDR3 covers 14 residues. In germline, CDR1 is SNHLY, CDR2 FYNNEI. DNA for the CDR3: TGTGCCAGCGGAAAATTCGGCGGGAACACTGAAGCTTTCTTT. This translates into CASGKFGGNTEAFF.

The rearrangement links TRBV6-6 to TRBJ2-2, with a tentative D call TRBD1 (5 bases). V shed 2 bases and J shed 7 bases, with 17 bases lying between them. The CDR3 sequence is 16 residues long. CDR1 and CDR2 (germline): MNHNY, SVGAGI (reference sequence). CDR3 amino acids: CASSYSREYQDGELFF. The CDR3 DNA reads as TGTGCCAGCAGTTACAGCAGGGAATATCAGGACGGGGAGCTGTTTTTT.

V usage is TRBV4-1 and J usage is TRBJ1-4; 11 bases align to TRBD1. J lost 8 bases, V lost 4 bases, and 9 bases had no gene match. Germline V CDR1 and CDR2: MGHRA, YSYEKL. The CDR3 extends over 16 amino acids. DNA of the CDR3: TGCGCCAGCAGCCCGATATTCGGGGACAGGGGGGAAAAACTGTTTTTT. This translates into CASSPIFGDRGEKLFF.

This chain joins TRBV11-3 and TRBJ2-7, with 7 bases aligning to TRBD1. Germline V CDR1 and CDR2: SGHNT, YENEEA. The CDR3 extends over 16 amino acids. V dropped 4 bases and J dropped 0; count of bases not matched to a gene: 9. The CDR3 loop reads CASSSPGQLSSYEQYF. The CDR3 DNA follows: TGTGCCAGCAGCTCTCCGGGACAGCTCTCCTCCTACGAGCAGTACTTC.

In this sample, this clone turned up a few times. The V gene is TRBV28, the J gene TRBJ1-2, with D perhaps matching TRBD1 (6 bases). The CDR3 is 13 amino acids. Trimming stripped 7 bases from V and 3 bases from J, with 12 bases between. Germline V CDR1 and CDR2: MDHEN, SYDVKM. CDR3 DNA: TGTGCCAGCACCTCGGGACATGACTATGGCTACACCTTC. Protein sequence: CASTSGHDYGYTF.

This clone is a singleton in its sample. The rearrangement links TRBV30 to TRBJ1-4; D gene uncertain. The CDR3 has 13 residues. The V gene's germline CDR1 is GTSNPN and CDR2 SVGIG (reference sequence). Trimming left V 1 base short and J 6 bases short, with 9 bases between. In nucleotides, the CDR3 is TGTGCCTGGAGTGGGCAGGTTCATGAAAAACTGTTTTTT. This codes for CAWSGQVHEKLFF.

The chain combines TRBV28 with TRBJ2-7; possible D gene TRBD2, 5 bases. This CDR3 has 16 amino acids. Trimming took off 0 bases at V and 4 bases at J, with 16 bases between the two ends. Germline V lookup: CDR1 MDHEN, CDR2 SYDVKM. The CDR3 protein is CASSLWVGLRGYEQYF. CDR3 bases: TGTGCCAGCAGTTTATGGGTCGGGTTGCGAGGGTACGAGCAGTACTTC.

This clone was seen once. The chain combines TRBV7-2 with TRBJ2-2, with TRBD2 as a possible D gene (6 bases). This CDR3 is built from 16 residues. Trimming removed 0 bases from V and 0 bases from J, with 8 bases in between. Germline values: CDR1 SGHTA, CDR2 FQGNSA. CDR3 sequence: CASSLAPGANTGELFF. The CDR3, as DNA: TGTGCCAGCAGCTTAGCCCCGGGGGCGAACACCGGGGAGCTGTTTTTT.

V is TRBV6-1 and J is TRBJ1-5; the D gene is possibly TRBD1 (6 bases). This CDR3 is built from 13 residues. Germline assignment: CDR1 MNHNS and CDR2 SASEGT. V was pared by 5 bases and J by 11 bases, with 16 bases between. The CDR3 nucleotides read TGTGCCAGCAGTAACCAGGGGATGAGAGCCCAGCATTTT. Its translation: CASSNQGMRAQHF.

The chain is built from TRBV19 and TRBJ2-1; D perhaps matches TRBD2 (6 bases). This CDR3 region has 15 residues. Per the germline V gene, CDR1 is LNHDA and CDR2 is SQIVND (reference sequence). Trimming cost V 3 bases and J 1 base, with 10 bases left between them. In DNA, the CDR3 is TGTGCCAGTAGTATTCAGGAGGGATCCTACAATGAGCAGTTCTTC. This translates into CASSIQEGSYNEQFF.

J is TRBJ2-1 and V is TRBV7-2; TRBD2 aligns across 9 bases. The V gene's germline CDR1 is SGHTA and CDR2 FQGNSA. This CDR3 has 15 amino acids. V lost 3 bases, J lost 4 bases, and 4 bases stayed unmatched. The DNA of the CDR3 is TGTGCCAGCAGCTTTCTAGCGGGGCCTTACAATGAGCAGTTCTTC. Its protein is CASSFLAGPYNEQFF.

This sequence joins TRBV11-2 and TRBJ1-4, with D perhaps TRBD1 (6 bases). Trimming took 10 bases from V and 8 from J, leaving 17 bases between them. This CDR3 contains 13 residues. Germline V gene data show CDR1 as SGHAT and CDR2 as FQNNGV. The CDR3 DNA reads as TGTGCCACCAGGGGTGCGGGGGAAGAAAAACTGTTTTTT. Translating gives CATRGAGEEKLFF.

The chain couples TRBV6-4 to TRBJ2-2; possibly TRBD2 for D (6 bases). The CDR3 has 15 residues. V lost 5 bases and J 5 bases, leaving 15 bases between the germline ends. Germline V gene data show CDR1 as MRHNA and CDR2 as SNTAGT. CDR3 region: CASSFVASATGELFF. DNA for the CDR3: TGTGCCAGCAGTTTCGTGGCTAGCGCAACCGGGGAGCTGTTTTTT.

The chain recombines TRBV19 with TRBJ2-1; 8 bases agree with TRBD2. After removal of 4 bases from V and 4 bases from J, the junction contained 9 bases not matched to a gene. The CDR3 is 16 amino acids. Germline values: CDR1 LNHDA, CDR2 SQIVND (reference sequence). The chain's CDR3 is CASSRTSSERYNEQFF. The CDR3 coding sequence is TGTGCCAGTAGTAGGACTAGCTCCGAAAGGTACAATGAGCAGTTCTTC.

J is TRBJ1-6 and V is TRBV18; TRBD1 is a possible D gene (6 bases). The CDR3 sequence is 14 residues long. With 3 bases removed from V and 7 bases from J, the gap between germline ends came to 10 bases. Germline-derived CDR1 and CDR2 are KGHSH and LQKENI. The DNA of the CDR3 is TGTGCCAGCTCACCGCAGGGGAACAATTCACCCCTCCACTTT. Translating gives CASSPQGNNSPLHF.

The chain links TRBV28 to TRBJ2-7; 10 nucleotides line up with TRBD1. Germline loops: CDR1 MDHEN, CDR2 SYDVKM. Unmatched junction bases numbered 9, after V lost 8 bases and J lost 2 bases. CDR3 size: 15 residues. CDR3 nucleotide sequence: TGTGCCAGCGCTGAGGGAGGGACAGGGGCCTACGAGCAGTACTTC. Its translation is CASAEGGTGAYEQYF.

The J gene is TRBJ2-5, the V gene TRBV4-2; tentative D call: TRBD1 (6 bases). The V end lost 0 bases, the J end lost 3 bases, and 14 bases lay between the germline ends. This CDR3 region has 16 residues. CDR1 is LGHNA, CDR2 YNFKEQ, per germline. The CDR3 nucleotides are TGTGCCAGCAGCCAAGATGAGGCAGGGGCGGAAGAGACCCAGTACTTC. Translation: CASSQDEAGAEETQYF.

This clone showed up just once. The CDR3 here is CASSVVASGGIGEQYF. The CDR3 DNA is TGTGCCAGCAGCGTAGTGGCTAGCGGGGGGATCGGCGAGCAGTACTTC. The genes are TRBV7-2 and TRBJ2-7; 11 nucleotides align to TRBD2. Looked up from germline, CDR1 is SGHTA and CDR2 is FQGNSA. Trimming cost V 5 bases and J 6 bases; bases outside gene matches: 12. This CDR3 has 16 residues.

The chain combines TRBV5-5 with TRBJ1-1, with no clear D. In germline, CDR1 is SGHKS, CDR2 YYEKEE (reference sequence). With 1 base removed from V and 5 bases from J, the gap between germline ends came to 9 bases. The CDR3 is made up of 13 amino acids. Here the CDR3 reads CASSLYELTEAFF. In DNA form, the CDR3 reads TGTGCCAGCAGCTTGTACGAGTTGACTGAAGCTTTCTTT.

This clone has a handful of counts. The chain has TRBV7-2 and TRBJ1-2, with 8 bases fitting TRBD1. The CDR3 contains 16 residues. Germline CDR1 is SGHTA and CDR2 is FQGNSA. V dropped 1 base and J dropped 3; count of bases not matched to a gene: 7. CDR3 amino acids: CASSLERDRNDYGYTF. CDR3 DNA sequence: TGTGCCAGCAGCTTAGAACGGGACAGGAATGACTATGGCTACACCTTC. Based on the CDR3 plus reference TRBV7-2 and TRBJ1-2, the full variable domain is GAGVSQSPSNKVTEKGKDVELRCDPISGHTALYWYRQSLGQGLEFLIYFQGNSAPDKSGLPSDRFSAERTGGSVSTLTIQRTQQEDSAVYLCASSLERDRNDYGYTFGSGTRLTVV.

The genes are TRBV27 and TRBJ1-2; D is uncertain. The CDR3 spans 14 residues. V was trimmed by 5 bases and J by 6 bases, leaving 16 bases between them. Germline V lookup: CDR1 MNHEY, CDR2 SMNVEV (reference sequence). The CDR3 here is CASSPAFWAHGYTF. CDR3 sequence (DNA): TGTGCCAGCAGTCCGGCGTTTTGGGCCCATGGCTACACCTTC.

The CDR3 protein is CASGGETQYF. In nucleotides, the CDR3 is TGCGCCAGCGGGGGGGAGACCCAGTACTTC. V is TRBV10-1 and J is TRBJ2-5, with D possibly being TRBD2 (6 bases). In germline, CDR1 is WNHNN, CDR2 SYGVQD (reference sequence). Trimming cost V 8 bases and J 5 bases, with 6 bases left between them. The CDR3 is 10 residues long.

V is TRBV15 and J is TRBJ2-2, with TRBD1 matching over 8 bases. CDR3 size: 15 residues. Trimming cost V 5 bases and J 2 bases; bases outside gene matches: 4. Germline V gives CDR1 LNHNV, CDR2 YYDKDF (reference sequence). The CDR3 region has the DNA TGTGCCACCAGCCTTGACAGGGGAAACACCGGGGAGCTGTTTTTT. Amino acids: CATSLDRGNTGELFF.

This chain joins TRBV7-8 and TRBJ1-2; D might be TRBD1 (5 bases). The CDR3 is 13 amino acids. The V and J ends lost 2 bases and 10 bases respectively, with 14 bases between them. Germline assignment: CDR1 SGHVS and CDR2 FQNEAQ. The CDR3 region has the DNA TGTGCCAGCAGCTTAACAGGCCATTGGTTCTACACCTTC. Its protein is CASSLTGHWFYTF.

The chain is built from TRBV5-6 and TRBJ2-7; TRBD1 matches 7 bases. The CDR3 runs 12 residues. V dropped 4 bases and J dropped 7; count of bases not matched to a gene: 5. The germline V gene encodes CDR1 SGHDT and CDR2 YYEEEE. CDR3 amino acids: CASSSRDREQYF. The CDR3 DNA reads TGTGCCAGCAGCAGCCGGGACAGAGAGCAGTACTTC.

This chain connects TRBV27 to TRBJ2-7; D perhaps matches TRBD2 (6 bases). Germline CDR1 reads MNHEY; CDR2 reads SMNVEV (reference sequence). V lost 5 bases and J 9 bases, leaving 20 bases between the germline ends. This CDR3 region has 14 residues. Here the CDR3 DNA reads TGTGCCAGCAGTCCAGGGACTCCCTATCAGGGGCAGTACTTC. This codes for CASSPGTPYQGQYF.

The chain has TRBV5-5 and TRBJ2-7; unclear D gene. Germline loops: CDR1 SGHKS, CDR2 YYEKEE (reference sequence). V dropped 3 bases and J dropped 5 bases, with 9 bases sitting between them. The CDR3 is 12 amino acids. The CDR3 sequence: CASSSQDHEQYF. The CDR3 DNA is TGTGCCAGCAGCTCCCAGGATCACGAGCAGTACTTC.

The chain links TRBV5-4 to TRBJ2-3, with 10 positions matching TRBD2. The CDR3 runs 16 residues. The V gene end was trimmed by 4 bases and the J gene end by 2 bases; junction bases not matched to a gene: 7. Germline V gives CDR1 SGHNT, CDR2 YYREEE (reference sequence). The CDR3 coding sequence is TGTGCCAGCAGCGGGAACAGCGGGAGGGTCACAGATACGCAGTATTTT. Translating it yields CASSGNSGRVTDTQYF.